This T cell receptor beta chain was retrieved from a study of blood T cell repertoires in COVID-19. Background on the study: PBMCs, B-cell-depleted T cells, or T cells were the source of the cDNA or gDNA that made up the material.

The V and J ends lost 2 bases and 1 base respectively, with 14 bases between them. This CDR3 contains 16 residues. CDR1 is SEHNR and CDR2 is FQNEAQ in the germline V gene (reference sequence). Measured with immunoSEQ multiplex PCR; TCRdb has only the in-frame clones, and not every one. This sample has a few hundred thousand clones; around 89% occur once, and the top ten carry roughly 10%. The material sequenced was PBMCs or T cells enriched from blood (not recorded which). The TCR sequence derives from a man in his forties who had recovered from COVID-19. This chain uses TRBV7-9 with TRBJ1-1; possibly TRBD1 for D (5 bases). Here the CDR3 reads CASSLIGGVANTEAFF. The DNA of the CDR3 is TGTGCCAGCAGCTTAATCGGGGGAGTGGCGAACACTGAAGCTTTCTTT.